The 20 T cell receptor beta chains below were found in one sample sequenced in a study of T cells in Graves' hyperthyroidism and ophthalmopathy (dated by TCRdb to the late 2010s). Library preparation employed multiplex PCR. The sequencing machine was an Illumina HiSeq 2000. The TCR beta CDR3 regions were amplified from the RNA transcripts. For the first round of RT-PCR on the TCR CDR3, the HTBI primer set was used together with the Qiagen OneStep RT-PCR kit. The public reads were run again by TCRdb, first through fastp at Q25 and then through MiXCR, and only productive beta chains were kept. Every entry covers one CDR3 protein and lists the most common genes and DNA from its rows. The sample contains around 300,000 distinct CDR3 sequences, 13% of them found a single time. Roughly 7.5% of the sample is in the top ten clones. The sequenced material came from blood. The source is a woman aged 30 to 39 with Graves' hyperthyroidism that later progressed to Graves' ophthalmopathy.

The table lists this clonotype with a few counts. The V call is TRBV15, the J call TRBJ2-3; D unresolved. Germline values: CDR1 LNHNV, CDR2 YYDKDF (reference sequence). This CDR3 has 14 residues. V lost 4 bases, J lost 6 bases, and 14 bases lay in between. The CDR3 loop is CATSTRHEEDTQYF. CDR3 bases: TGTGCCACCAGCACCAGACACGAGGAGGATACGCAGTATTTT.

The sample holds many counts of this clonotype. V is TRBV27 and J is TRBJ2-7; 7 bases are a match to TRBD1. Looked up from germline, CDR1 is MNHEY and CDR2 is SMNVEV (reference sequence). The CDR3 covers 14 residues. Trimming cost V 5 bases and J 2 bases; bases outside gene matches: 6. CDR3: CASSPRDRPYEQYF. The CDR3 bases are TGTGCCAGCAGTCCCAGGGACAGACCCTACGAGCAGTACTTC.

There are many counts of this clonotype. CDR3 region: CAWKTGGNTEAFF. For the CDR3, the DNA is TGTGCCTGGAAGACGGGGGGGAACACTGAAGCTTTCTTT. The chain recombines TRBV30 with TRBJ1-1, with D perhaps TRBD1 (5 bases). V lost 4 bases and J lost 1, with 10 bases in between. Germline-derived CDR1 and CDR2 are GTSNPN and SVGIG (reference sequence). The CDR3 consists of 13 residues.

This clonotype was counted at least ten times. The DNA of the CDR3 is TGTGCCATCAGTGAGGCAAGCGGGACGTCCAATCAGCCCCAGCATTTT. Translating it yields CAISEASGTSNQPQHF. This chain links TRBV10-3 with TRBJ1-5, with D perhaps matching TRBD1 (5 bases). The germline CDR1 and CDR2 sequences are ENHRY and SYGVKD. V was shortened by 2 bases and J by 3 bases, with 14 bases between the two germline ends. The length of the CDR3 is 16 residues.

A few counts support this clonotype. The chain has TRBV20-1 and TRBJ1-5; D might be TRBD1 (5 bases). CDR1 and CDR2 (germline): DFQATT, SNEGSKA (reference sequence). V lost 0 bases and J 1 base, leaving 13 bases between the germline ends. CDR3 size: 16 residues. The CDR3 here is CSARDRVPSSNQPQHF. In nucleotides, the CDR3 is TGCAGTGCTAGAGACAGGGTGCCATCGAGCAATCAGCCCCAGCATTTT.

This clonotype was counted ten times or more. The chain employs TRBV28 and TRBJ2-7; TRBD2 agrees at 11 bases. This CDR3 has 17 residues. Germline values: CDR1 MDHEN, CDR2 SYDVKM. Germline trimming cut 5 bases from V and 5 bases from J; bases unmatched to any gene: 14. The DNA of the CDR3 is TGTGCCAGCAGTCCCGAGACTAGCGGGATTTATGGAGACGAGCAGTACTTC. This encodes CASSPETSGIYGDEQYF.

A few counts support this clonotype. The rearrangement links TRBV4-3 to TRBJ2-1, with D possibly being TRBD2 (5 bases). CDR1 is LGHNA and CDR2 is YSLEER in the germline V gene. Trimming pared 4 bases from V and 6 bases from J, leaving 22 bases between. The CDR3 contains 17 residues. The CDR3 loop is CASSPASRDPRINEQFF. The CDR3 DNA sequence: TGCGCCAGCAGCCCCGCCTCGAGGGATCCCAGGATCAATGAGCAGTTCTTC.

This clonotype appeared a few times. The CDR3 here is CASSQPGLINTGELFF. In DNA form, the CDR3 reads TGTGCCAGCAGCCAGCCGGGACTGATTAACACCGGGGAGCTGTTTTTT. The J gene is TRBJ2-2, the V gene TRBV14, with D maybe TRBD2 (6 bases). The CDR3 consists of 16 residues. The V gene's germline CDR1 is SGHDN and CDR2 FVKESK. V was cut by 3 bases and J by 2 bases, with 13 bases left in between.

In its sample, this clonotype was seen many times. V usage is TRBV24-1 and J usage is TRBJ2-5; D may correspond to TRBD1 or TRBD2 (5 bases each). Germline V gives CDR1 KGHDR, CDR2 SFDVKD. CDR3 length: 14 residues. With 3 bases removed from V and 4 bases from J, the gap between germline ends came to 11 bases. This chain's CDR3 is CATSDQGRGETQYF. The CDR3 DNA follows: TGTGCCACCAGTGATCAGGGTCGGGGAGAGACCCAGTACTTC.

This clonotype was picked up many times. The chain is built from TRBV18 and TRBJ1-5; maybe TRBD1 (5 bases). Germline CDR1 KGHSH, CDR2 LQKENI. The CDR3 is 15 amino acids. Deletions cut 6 bases from V and 5 bases from J, with 17 bases between. CDR3 DNA sequence: TGTGCCAGCTCCCCGGGGCCCCCCGGAGATCAGCCCCAGCATTTT. Its protein is CASSPGPPGDQPQHF.

V is TRBV6-1 and J is TRBJ2-2; D may be TRBD2 (6 bases). The V gene lost 10 bases and the J gene lost 1 base, with 16 bases spanning the gap. The CDR3 is made up of 15 amino acids. Per germline, CDR1 MNHNS and CDR2 SASEGT. CDR3 region: CATKEVGGNTGELFF. The CDR3 nucleotides are TGTGCCACCAAAGAGGTCGGGGGGAACACCGGGGAGCTGTTTTTT.

The CDR3 region has the DNA TGCGCCAGCACCCCAGCCCTTTATAGCGATGCGAACACCGGGGAGCTGTTTTTT. It specifies CASTPALYSDANTGELFF. The chain recombines TRBV4-3 with TRBJ2-2; D possibly corresponds to TRBD2 (5 bases). Germline lookup yields CDR1 LGHNA and CDR2 YSLEER. Trimming removed 7 bases from V and 0 bases from J, with 21 bases in between. The CDR3 contains 18 residues.

At least ten counts were recorded for this clonotype. The chain links TRBV12-3 or TRBV12-4 to TRBJ1-1, with unresolved D. The CDR3 consists of 12 residues. Trimming cost V 8 bases and J 1 base, with 8 bases left between them. For the CDR3, the DNA is TGTGCCAGCGAGTATGAGAACACTGAAGCTTTCTTT. This gives the protein CASEYENTEAFF.

This clonotype was counted between two and nine times. The rearrangement uses TRBV7-9 and TRBJ2-5; D possibly corresponds to TRBD1 (6 bases). Trimming removed 9 bases at V and 2 bases at J, with 13 bases between. Per the germline V gene, CDR1 is SEHNR and CDR2 is FQNEAQ (reference sequence). CDR3 length: 13 residues. The CDR3 is CASGDRLQETQYF. The CDR3 bases are TGTGCCAGTGGCGACAGGCTACAAGAGACCCAGTACTTC.

The CDR3 region is CASSLGLAGRDEQYF. The CDR3 DNA reads as TGCGCCAGCAGCTTGGGACTAGCGGGGCGGGACGAGCAGTACTTC. V and J are TRBV5-1 and TRBJ2-7, with 11 nucleotides matching TRBD2. V lost 0 bases to trimming and J lost 5 bases; unmatched junction nucleotides: 4. Germline CDR1 and CDR2: SGHRS and YFSETQ. This CDR3 region has 15 residues. The entire variable domain, with the rest obtained from reference TRBV5-1 and TRBJ2-7, is as follows: KAGVTQTPRYLIKTRGQQVTLSCSPISGHRSVSWYQQTPGQGLQFLFEYFSETQRNKGNFPGRFSGRQFSNSRSEMNVSTLELGDSALYLCASSLGLAGRDEQYFGPGTRLTVT.

This clonotype was recorded at least ten times. J is TRBJ2-3 and V is TRBV7-3; D is possibly TRBD2 (6 bases). The CDR3 has 15 residues. V was shortened by 5 bases and J by 2 bases, with 14 bases between the two germline ends. CDR1 SGHTA and CDR2 FQGTGA come from the germline V gene. As DNA, the CDR3 is TGTGCCAGCAGCACAGGCGGAGGGTACACAGATACGCAGTATTTT. As protein: CASSTGGGYTDTQYF.

This clonotype was observed at least ten times. The rearrangement joins TRBV20-1 to TRBJ2-7; TRBD1 or TRBD2 may be the D gene (6 bases each). Trimming removed 0 bases at V and 4 bases at J, with 10 bases between. Per the germline V gene, CDR1 is DFQATT and CDR2 is SNEGSKA (reference sequence). This CDR3 has 13 residues. Written as DNA, the CDR3 is TGCAGTGCTAGAGAACTAGGGGGGTACGAGCAGTACTTC. This codes for CSARELGGYEQYF.

This clonotype was seen repeatedly, ten times or more. The chain employs TRBV28 and TRBJ1-1, with D perhaps TRBD1 (6 bases). Germline V gives CDR1 MDHEN, CDR2 SYDVKM. With 4 bases removed from V and 2 bases from J, the gap between germline ends came to 14 bases. There are 15 residues in the CDR3. CDR3 protein: CASSSTGTGNTEAFF. CDR3 coding DNA: TGTGCCAGCAGTTCCACAGGGACCGGTAACACTGAAGCTTTCTTT.

This clonotype has a handful of counts. A much larger clonotype is one base distant, so this may be a read error. The chain employs TRBV7-6 and TRBJ1-5; D call uncertain. CDR3 length: 13 residues. Trimming took 1 base from V and 4 from J, leaving 5 bases between them. The germline V gene encodes CDR1 SGHVS and CDR2 FNYEAQ. CDR3 loop: CASSLERNQPQHF. In DNA, the CDR3 is TGTGCCAGCAGCTTAGAACGGAATCAGCCCCAGCATTTT.

A few counts support this clonotype. Given a much more abundant clone one base away, this may be a read error. This rearrangement joins TRBV7-2 to TRBJ2-3; D is unclear. Germline V gene data show CDR1 as SGHTA and CDR2 as FQGNSA. CDR3 length equals 13 residues. The CDR3 sequence: CANSHHPPDTQYF. In DNA form, the CDR3 reads TGTGCCAACAGCCACCACCCCCCAGATACGCAGTATTTT.